Below are 8 T cell receptor beta chains sequenced from a single sample in a study of shared clonotypes between healthy human individuals. The data were produced by immunoSEQ multiplex PCR, yet TCRdb's version contains in-frame clones alone and is incomplete. The table includes 950,000 to 1,100,000 clones, about 74% detected once. The sequenced sample was memory CD4+ T cells sorted from blood. This sample's subset: CD45RA-negative fraction. These receptors all stem from a young man in good health.

The chain uses TRBV2 and TRBJ1-3; D perhaps matches TRBD1 (5 bases). The V end was cut by 4 bases, the J end by 4 bases, with 14 bases between. The V gene's germline CDR1 is SNHLY and CDR2 FYNNEI. The CDR3 has 15 residues. The CDR3 DNA reads as TGTGCCAGCAGTGCAAACCCCGGGGGAGGAAACACCATATATTTT. Protein: CASSANPGGGNTIYF. Together with reference TRBV2 and TRBJ1-3, the CDR3 gives the full variable domain: EPEVTQTPSHQVTQMGQEVILRCVPISNHLYFYWYRQILGQKVEFLVSFYNNEISEKSEIFDDQFSVERPDGSNFTLKIRSTKLEDSAMYFCASSANPGGGNTIYFGEGSWLTVV.

The chain combines TRBV7-2 with TRBJ2-5; D possibly corresponds to TRBD2 (6 bases). Germline loops: CDR1 SGHTA, CDR2 FQGNSA. This CDR3 has 15 amino acids. The V end was cut by 4 bases, the J end by 6 bases, with 18 bases between. The CDR3 reads CASSSEGGLFKTQYF. In nucleotides, the CDR3 is TGTGCCAGCAGCTCGGAGGGAGGACTTTTTAAGACCCAGTACTTC. The full variable domain, with the rest looked up from reference TRBV7-2 and TRBJ2-5, is GAGVSQSPSNKVTEKGKDVELRCDPISGHTALYWYRQSLGQGLEFLIYFQGNSAPDKSGLPSDRFSAERTGGSVSTLTIQRTQQEDSAVYLCASSSEGGLFKTQYFGPGTRLLVL.

The gene calls are TRBV5-1 and TRBJ2-1; 10 bases fit TRBD1. The CDR3 sequence is 16 residues long. V gave up 5 bases and J gave up 4 bases; unmatched junction bases: 9. Germline-derived CDR1 and CDR2 are SGHRS and YFSETQ. CDR3 DNA sequence: TGCGCCAGCAGAGCTGATCCGGGACAGGGGTACAATGAGCAGTTCTTC. This encodes CASRADPGQGYNEQFF.

V gene TRBV30 combines with J gene TRBJ2-5, with 7 bases aligning to TRBD1. This CDR3 spans 15 amino acids. V gave up 0 bases and J gave up 5 bases; unmatched junction bases: 9. The germline gives CDR1 GTSNPN, CDR2 SVGIG (reference sequence). In DNA, the CDR3 is TGTGCCTGGAGTGTAGTAGGGGGCGATTATGAGACCCAGTACTTC. Protein sequence: CAWSVVGGDYETQYF. Variable domain in full (rest from reference TRBV30 and TRBJ2-5): SQTIHQWPATLVQPVGSPLSLECTVEGTSNPNLYWYRQAAGRGLQLLFYSVGIGQISSEVPQNLSASRPQDRQFILSSKKLLLSDSGFYLCAWSVVGGDYETQYFGPGTRLLVL.

Comments on this clone: One junction end does not reproduce the germline sequence, and a read error may be involved. The genes are TRBV7-8 and TRBJ2-2, with D uncertain. The CDR3 sequence is 14 residues long. CDR1 SGHVS and CDR2 FQNEAQ come from the germline V gene. Written as DNA, the CDR3 is TGTGTCAGCAGCTCCCGCCTGAACACCGGGGAGCTGTTTTTT. Translated: CVSSSRLNTGELFF. Full variable domain (remainder filled in from reference TRBV7-8 and TRBJ2-2): GAGVSQSPRYKVAKRGQDVALRCDPISGHVSLFWYQQALGQGPEFLTYFQNEAQLDKSGLPSDRFFAERPEGSVSTLKIQRTQQEDSAVYLCVSSSRLNTGELFFGEGSRLTVL.

The chain carries TRBV10-3 and TRBJ2-2; 10 positions match TRBD2. With 11 bases clipped from V and 4 bases from J, the junction kept 7 bases outside the gene matches. CDR1 and CDR2 from the germline V gene are ENHRY and SYGVKD. The CDR3 has 14 amino acids. This CDR3 is CAVASSGSTGELFF. CDR3 DNA sequence: TGTGCCGTAGCCTCTAGCGGGAGCACCGGGGAGCTGTTTTTT.

The rearrangement joins TRBV12-5 to TRBJ1-5, with 8 bases lining up with TRBD1. The CDR3 extends over 19 amino acids. Germline CDR1 LGHNT, CDR2 FRNRAP. With 0 bases clipped from V and 9 bases from J, the junction kept 19 bases outside the gene matches. The CDR3, as DNA: TGTGCTAGTGGTTTGGTCCCTCCAGCAGGACAGGGCGAAAGGGGGCCCCAGCATTTT. Translated: CASGLVPPAGQGERGPQHF.

The chain couples TRBV29-1 to TRBJ2-5; the D gene is possibly TRBD2 (6 bases). Between the trimmed V and J ends, which lost 6 bases and 3 bases, there was a span of 11 bases. The CDR3 has 12 amino acids. The germline V gene encodes CDR1 SQVTM and CDR2 ANQGSEA. The CDR3 DNA sequence: TGCAGCGTCCGAGGACTAAAAGAGACCCAGTACTTC. It is translated as CSVRGLKETQYF.